This is a list of T cell receptor beta chains from one sample in a study of OX40 agonist ivuxolimab in advanced cancers. Repertoires were generated with immunoSEQ multiplex PCR, while TCRdb's copy carries only in-frame clones and drops some. Among some 100,000 clones, around 90% were seen once, and the ten largest hold 3.4%. Here the sequenced sample was CD4+ or CD8+ T cells sorted from blood, taken in a trial of the OX40 agonist ivuxolimab. The receptors were gathered from an adult with an advanced solid tumor such as melanoma, head and neck, liver or kidney cancer. Each CDR3 is given without its conserved first and last residue.

J,V,CDR3
TRBJ2-1,TRBV15,ATSRVANSYNEQF
TRBJ1-5,TRBV27,ASSLGLTSNQPQH
TRBJ1-4,TRBV11-2,ASRRPGTTEKLF
TRBJ1-5,TRBV27,ASGLGQPQH
TRBJ1-2,TRBV27,ASSSQGSPYGYT
TRBJ2-2,TRBV5-6,ASSLYTGELF
TRBJ1-1,TRBV21-1,ASRVWLLNTEAF
TRBJ2-7,TRBV9,ASSDRDRVGSQY
TRBJ1-5,TRBV4-1,ASSYRYTSNQPQH
TRBJ2-3,TRBV12-5,ASGWGQGASDTQY
TRBJ2-1,TRBV9,ASSPGGGLYNEQF
TRBJ2-3,TRBV10-3,AISDLGTDTQY
TRBJ2-7,TRBV7-9,ASSTSTGHRTEKLYEQY
TRBJ1-1,TRBV7-8,ASSLRLVANTEAF
TRBJ2-7,TRBV2,ASSEMDRVTYEQY
TRBJ2-5,TRBV28,ASSLDREETQY
TRBJ2-7,TRBV19,ASSISRARSYEQY
TRBJ1-1,TRBV11-2,ASRLTGGTEAF
TRBJ2-7,TRBV27,ASSLSPEIGEQY
TRBJ2-5,TRBV30,AWSRVYQETQY
TRBJ2-7,TRBV5-4,ASSVHRSSYEQY
TRBJ1-5,TRBV2,ASSLLWQPQH
TRBJ2-1,TRBV10-3,AISGYGRDEQF
TRBJ2-3,TRBV27,ASKTGDTQY
TRBJ1-2,TRBV4-1,ASSQGPGSDYGYT
TRBJ2-5,TRBV25-1,ASSELSETQY
TRBJ2-7,TRBV14,ASSHGTYEQY
TRBJ1-1,TRBV15,ATSRDQGRGGTEAF
TRBJ1-5,TRBV15,ATSRARGNQPQH
TRBJ1-1,TRBV6-5,ASSYGRTNTEAF
TRBJ2-1,TRBV6-5,ASSLGLRNEQF
TRBJ2-1,TRBV7-9,ASSRGTGDEQF
TRBJ2-6,TRBV27,ASSLLAGAGANVLT
TRBJ2-1,TRBV7-9,ASSSEGGPYNEQF
TRBJ2-7,TRBV6-1,ASSVGGRFYEQY
TRBJ2-4,TRBV7-6,ASSLAGPLAKNIQY
TRBJ2-7,TRBV2,ASSEYGVLTPYEQY
TRBJ1-1,TRBV10-3,AISETPGTEAF
TRBJ1-2,TRBV9,ASSPGQTTNYGYT
TRBJ1-1,TRBV4-3,ASSQTGVTEAF
TRBJ1-6,TRBV12-5,ASGSGWNSPLH
TRBJ1-1,TRBV28,ASSLTGGGFTEAF
TRBJ1-1,TRBV11-2,ASSLGLEGRGYTEAF
TRBJ2-7,TRBV19,ASSAGDYEQY
TRBJ1-1,TRBV27,ASRDSPTGTTEAF
TRBJ1-6,TRBV9,ASTNGGKEGSPLH
TRBJ1-5,TRBV4-1,ASSQDGGNQPQH
TRBJ2-7,TRBV27,ASSLRMGALYEQY
TRBJ2-1,TRBV5-5,ASSFAFTGGNEQF
TRBJ1-1,TRBV6-1,ASSDTGSNTEAF
TRBJ2-7,TRBV7-8,ASSPPGASSYEQY
TRBJ2-1,TRBV15,ATSDVPHNEQF
TRBJ1-5,TRBV4-3,ASSPGQENQPQH
TRBJ2-7,TRBV9,ASSLGQGGNKQY
TRBJ2-1,TRBV27,ASSPMTGSYNEQF
TRBJ2-7,TRBV19,ASSIAPAYEQY
TRBJ1-4,TRBV7-6,ASSPQTGGLVLDEKLF
TRBJ1-2,TRBV5-8,ASSLRGNYGYT
TRBJ2-7,TRBV6-6,ASSYRDTYEQY